One sample yielded the 29 T cell receptor beta chains listed below, sequenced in a study of T cells in tuberculosis. Using immunoSEQ multiplex PCR, the repertoire was profiled, and TCRdb retains in-frame clones only, with some absent. The table records tens of thousands of clones, about 96% of them present only once. The sequenced material came from PBMCs. Receptors originate from a donor aged 5-35 years with latent tuberculosis or without tuberculosis infection.

The chain couples TRBV7-3 to TRBJ1-4; 8 bases line up with TRBD1. The CDR3 has 17 residues. Germline loops: CDR1 SGHTA, CDR2 FQGTGA. Trimming at V came to 7 bases and at J to 5 bases, leaving 15 bases not matched to a gene. CDR3 in amino acids: CASNSPKTGADNEKLFF. Written as DNA, the CDR3 is TGTGCCAGCAACTCACCCAAGACAGGGGCGGACAATGAAAAACTGTTTTTT.

V and J are TRBV27 and TRBJ2-3, with 8 positions matching TRBD1. Trimming took 5 bases from V and 4 from J; bases not matched to a gene: 2. Germline loops: CDR1 MNHEY, CDR2 SMNVEV (reference sequence). CDR3 length: 13 amino acids. The CDR3 region has the DNA TGTGCCAGCAGTGGGACAGGCGCAGATACGCAGTATTTT. It translates to CASSGTGADTQYF.

The V gene is TRBV11-2, the J gene TRBJ1-4, with TRBD1 matching over 7 bases. V shed 4 bases, J shed 5 bases, and the junction held 16 bases outside the gene matches. The CDR3 covers 18 residues. Germline-derived CDR1 and CDR2 are SGHAT and FQNNGV. The CDR3 loop is CASSSRVVSDRENEKLFF. The CDR3 coding sequence is TGTGCCAGCAGCTCTAGAGTAGTTTCCGACAGGGAAAATGAAAAACTGTTTTTT.

The V gene is TRBV5-1, the J gene TRBJ2-6; TRBD1 might be the D (6 bases). V was clipped by 4 bases and J by 2 bases, with 16 bases between them. CDR3 size: 17 residues. Germline V gene data show CDR1 as SGHRS and CDR2 as YFSETQ. CDR3 sequence: CASSPGHLNAGANVLTF. The CDR3 nucleotides are TGCGCCAGCAGCCCGGGACACTTGAACGCTGGGGCCAACGTCCTGACTTTC.

The rearrangement joins TRBV30 to TRBJ2-7; 11 nucleotides line up with TRBD1. This CDR3 contains 15 residues. Germline V gene lookup returns CDR1 GTSNPN and CDR2 SVGIG (reference sequence). V lost 3 bases, J lost 0 bases, and 4 bases stayed unmatched. CDR3 coding DNA: TGTGCCTGGAGCAGGGACAGGGGGTCCTCCTACGAGCAGTACTTC. The encoded protein is CAWSRDRGSSYEQYF.

The chain recombines TRBV5-4 with TRBJ2-7; 9 positions agree with TRBD2. CDR1 is SGHNT and CDR2 is YYREEE in the germline V gene (reference sequence). The V segment lost 0 bases and the J segment 6 bases; nucleotides outside the gene matches: 1. There are 13 residues in the CDR3. CDR3 protein: CASSLVLAGEQYF. The CDR3 DNA is TGTGCCAGCAGCTTGGTACTAGCGGGCGAGCAGTACTTC.

The CDR3 loop is CASSSPGPWRDGYTF. DNA of the CDR3: TGTGCCAGCAGCTCCCCGGGCCCATGGAGGGATGGCTACACCTTC. This chain links TRBV7-2 with TRBJ1-2; D is unresolved. V lost 4 bases, J lost 6 bases, and 18 bases lay in between. This CDR3 has 15 residues. CDR1 is SGHTA and CDR2 is FQGNSA in the germline V gene.

The chain recombines TRBV7-2 with TRBJ1-6; maybe TRBD1 (5 bases). The germline V gene encodes CDR1 SGHTA and CDR2 FQGNSA. The CDR3 contains 15 residues. V shed 10 bases and J shed 10 bases, with 23 bases lying between them. The CDR3 DNA reads TGTGCCATATCGGGGGGAGGGGCTATTGGGTCACCCCTCCACTTT. It yields the protein CAISGGGAIGSPLHF.

The count of this clone is one. The V call is TRBV9, the J call TRBJ2-5; 14 bases agree with TRBD2. CDR3 size: 17 residues. V gave up 4 bases and J gave up 5 bases; unmatched junction bases: 10. CDR1 and CDR2 from the germline V gene are SGDLS and YYNGEE. The CDR3 DNA reads as TGTGCCAGCAGCCCCCCGGGACTAGCGGGGGCCGGGGAGACCCAGTACTTC. It yields the protein CASSPPGLAGAGETQYF.

The CDR3 DNA follows: TGTGCCAGCAGTTTACAGGGGGCGGGAAACACCATATATTTT. Translating it yields CASSLQGAGNTIYF. The genes are TRBV7-6 and TRBJ1-3, with 9 bases matching TRBD1. The germline CDR1 and CDR2 sequences are SGHVS and FNYEAQ. CDR3 length: 14 amino acids. V lost 6 bases, J lost 4 bases, and 4 bases stayed unmatched. Together with reference TRBV7-6 and TRBJ1-3, the CDR3 gives the full variable domain: GAGVSQSPRYKVTKRGQDVALRCDPISGHVSLYWYRQALGQGPEFLTYFNYEAQQDKSGLPNDRFSAERPEGSISTLTIQRTEQRDSAMYRCASSLQGAGNTIYFGEGSWLTVV.

The rearrangement links TRBV21-1 to TRBJ1-5. TRBV21-1 corresponds to a pseudogene. CDR3 length: 17 residues. CDR3 in DNA: TGTGCCAGCAGACCGACGCGGGGGGCGCATTTCAATCAGCCCCAGCATTTT. This codes for CASRPTRGAHFNQPQHF.

CDR3: CASSFGRESTDTQYF. CDR3 DNA sequence: TGTGCCAGCAGCTTCGGACGGGAGAGCACAGATACGCAGTATTTT. The chain uses TRBV5-6 and TRBJ2-3; D possibly corresponds to TRBD2 (6 bases). V was shortened by 2 bases and J by 0 bases, with 10 bases between the two germline ends. This CDR3 is built from 15 residues. Germline CDR1 reads SGHDT; CDR2 reads YYEEEE.

This chain links TRBV2 with TRBJ1-1, with 9 nucleotides matching TRBD1. Germline trimming cut 0 bases from V and 11 bases from J; bases unmatched to any gene: 4. Germline V gene sequence: CDR1 SNHLY, CDR2 FYNNEI. The CDR3 extends over 13 amino acids. DNA of the CDR3: TGTGCCAGCAGTGAAGCACAGGGGGCGCGGGCTTTCTTT. Amino acids: CASSEAQGARAFF.

V gene TRBV6-6 combines with J gene TRBJ1-6; a possible D gene is TRBD1 (6 bases). The germline V gene encodes CDR1 MNHNY and CDR2 SVGAGI (reference sequence). The CDR3 runs 15 residues. V shed 2 bases and J shed 15 bases, with 20 bases lying between them. In nucleotides, the CDR3 is TGTGCCAGCAGTTACGCTCCCGGGACATCACTTTTCCTCCACTTT. This translates into CASSYAPGTSLFLHF.

J is TRBJ2-1 and V is TRBV5-6; TRBD2 matches 9 bases. The CDR3 is 14 residues long. J gave up 6 bases and V 7 bases, and 8 bases lay outside the gene matches. From germline, CDR1 is SGHDT and CDR2 YYEEEE. The CDR3 bases are TGTGCCAGCGCCCGGCGGGGGGGCCGCAATGAGCAGTTCTTC. This codes for CASARRGGRNEQFF.

This chain links TRBV29-1 with TRBJ2-3; 11 bases are shared with TRBD1. Germline CDR1 SQVTM, CDR2 ANQGSEA. The CDR3 consists of 16 residues. Trimming took 6 bases from V and 0 from J; bases not matched to a gene: 8. The CDR3 here is CSVRRDRGTSTDTQYF. In DNA, the CDR3 is TGCAGCGTCCGTCGGGACAGGGGGACCAGCACAGATACGCAGTATTTT.

The rearrangement joins TRBV4-1 to TRBJ2-7; D perhaps matches TRBD1 (5 bases). The CDR3 contains 14 residues. V was cut by 2 bases and J by 2 bases, with 10 bases left in between. Germline V gene lookup returns CDR1 MGHRA and CDR2 YSYEKL. In DNA, the CDR3 is TGCGCCAGCAGCCAACCCAGGGTCCCCTACGAGCAGTACTTC. The encoded protein is CASSQPRVPYEQYF.

The chain is built from TRBV6-5 and TRBJ1-4, with D unresolved. Germline CDR1 and CDR2: MNHEY and SVGAGI. The germline V and J ends were trimmed by 5 bases and 8 bases, with 15 bases remaining between them. The CDR3 runs to 14 residues. CDR3 loop: CASSPDRLLEKLFF. The CDR3 DNA is TGTGCCAGCAGTCCTGACCGACTATTGGAAAAACTGTTTTTT.

The gene calls are TRBV6-5 and TRBJ1-6, with 7 bases identical to TRBD1. This CDR3 has 15 amino acids. Germline CDR1 MNHEY, CDR2 SVGAGI. V was clipped by 6 bases and J by 6 bases; unmatched bases: 8. CDR3 residues: CASSTSGQVNSPLHF. CDR3 nucleotide sequence: TGTGCCAGCAGCACTTCCGGACAGGTTAATTCACCCCTCCACTTT.

V gene TRBV19 combines with J gene TRBJ2-7; 9 nucleotides agree with TRBD1. The CDR3 totals 15 residues. Germline CDR1 LNHDA, CDR2 SQIVND (reference sequence). J gave up 3 bases and V 8 bases, and 11 bases lay outside the gene matches. The CDR3 DNA sequence: TGTGCCAGTGCCTTCCGACAGGGGGTCTTCTACGAGCAGTACTTC. It specifies CASAFRQGVFYEQYF.

The chain combines TRBV28 with TRBJ1-4; no firm D call. Trimming pared 2 bases from V and 5 bases from J, leaving 12 bases between. Germline values: CDR1 MDHEN, CDR2 SYDVKM. CDR3 length: 15 amino acids. The CDR3 region is CASSLTVRGNEKLFF. CDR3 in DNA: TGTGCCAGCAGTTTAACGGTCCGGGGAAATGAAAAACTGTTTTTT. Looking up the rest from reference TRBV28 and TRBJ1-4 gives the full variable domain: DVKVTQSSRYLVKRTGEKVFLECVQDMDHENMFWYRQDPGLGLRLIYFSYDVKMKEKGDIPEGYSVSREKKERFSLILESASTNQTSMYLCASSLTVRGNEKLFFGSGTQLSVL.

The rearrangement joins TRBV7-2 to TRBJ2-2, with D perhaps TRBD2 (5 bases). V was shortened by 5 bases and J by 6 bases, with 10 bases between the two germline ends. The CDR3 has 13 residues. The germline gives CDR1 SGHTA, CDR2 FQGNSA. Here the CDR3 DNA reads TGTGCCAGCAGCCCGGGATGGGCCGGGGAGCTGTTTTTT. Protein product: CASSPGWAGELFF.

The chain employs TRBV5-4 and TRBJ1-2, with 8 nucleotides matching TRBD1. The CDR3 totals 14 residues. Germline-derived CDR1 and CDR2 are SGHNT and YYREEE (reference sequence). The J segment lost 4 bases and the V segment lost 0 bases, leaving 2 bases of the junction unmatched. The CDR3 is CASSLDRGGYGYTF. As DNA, the CDR3 is TGTGCCAGCAGCTTGGACAGGGGGGGCTATGGCTACACCTTC.

This chain uses TRBV9 with TRBJ1-6; perhaps TRBD1 as D (5 bases). From germline, CDR1 is SGDLS and CDR2 YYNGEE. This CDR3 has 14 residues. V was cut by 5 bases and J by 10 bases, with 16 bases left in between. CDR3 coding DNA: TGTGCCAGCAGGACAGAGAAAAATGGATCACCCCTCCACTTT. This sequence encodes CASRTEKNGSPLHF.

The V and J genes are TRBV6-5 and TRBJ1-2; no reliable D call. The V and J ends lost 6 bases and 1 base respectively, with 9 bases between them. This CDR3 has 13 residues. Germline CDR1 reads MNHEY; CDR2 reads SVGAGI. The CDR3 reads CASSRLINYGYTF. Here the CDR3 DNA reads TGTGCCAGCAGCAGACTGATTAACTATGGCTACACCTTC.

The J gene is TRBJ2-3, the V gene TRBV7-3; TRBD2 might be the D (6 bases). Germline V gene data show CDR1 as SGHTA and CDR2 as FQGTGA. The CDR3 has 14 residues. The V gene lost 5 bases and the J gene lost 6 bases, with 15 bases spanning the gap. CDR3: CASSPWDSTDTQYF. The CDR3 DNA reads as TGTGCCAGCAGCCCCTGGGACTCCACGGATACGCAGTATTTT.

The V and J genes are TRBV27 and TRBJ2-7; TRBD1 matches 11 bases. From germline, CDR1 is MNHEY and CDR2 SMNVEV (reference sequence). J gave up 2 bases and V 5 bases, and 2 bases lay outside the gene matches. This CDR3 has 14 residues. This chain's CDR3 is CASSGGQGAYEQYF. The CDR3 region has the DNA TGTGCCAGCAGTGGGGGACAGGGGGCCTACGAGCAGTACTTC.

V gene TRBV10-2 combines with J gene TRBJ2-1; 13 bases are a match to TRBD2. The CDR3 totals 15 residues. The ends lost 6 bases at V and 12 bases at J; junction bases unmatched: 11. The germline V gene has CDR1 WSHSY and CDR2 SAAADI. The DNA of the CDR3 is TGCGCCAGCAGATTGACTAGCGGGGGGTCCCATGGGCAGTTCTTC. Its protein is CASRLTSGGSHGQFF.

The chain carries TRBV27 and TRBJ1-6, with D tentatively TRBD1 (5 bases). The CDR3 spans 14 residues. With 2 bases removed from V and 5 bases from J, the gap between germline ends came to 7 bases. The V gene's germline CDR1 is MNHEY and CDR2 SMNVEV (reference sequence). The DNA of the CDR3 is TGTGCCAGCAGTTTAGGACAAAATAATTCACCCCTCCACTTT. Protein product: CASSLGQNNSPLHF.